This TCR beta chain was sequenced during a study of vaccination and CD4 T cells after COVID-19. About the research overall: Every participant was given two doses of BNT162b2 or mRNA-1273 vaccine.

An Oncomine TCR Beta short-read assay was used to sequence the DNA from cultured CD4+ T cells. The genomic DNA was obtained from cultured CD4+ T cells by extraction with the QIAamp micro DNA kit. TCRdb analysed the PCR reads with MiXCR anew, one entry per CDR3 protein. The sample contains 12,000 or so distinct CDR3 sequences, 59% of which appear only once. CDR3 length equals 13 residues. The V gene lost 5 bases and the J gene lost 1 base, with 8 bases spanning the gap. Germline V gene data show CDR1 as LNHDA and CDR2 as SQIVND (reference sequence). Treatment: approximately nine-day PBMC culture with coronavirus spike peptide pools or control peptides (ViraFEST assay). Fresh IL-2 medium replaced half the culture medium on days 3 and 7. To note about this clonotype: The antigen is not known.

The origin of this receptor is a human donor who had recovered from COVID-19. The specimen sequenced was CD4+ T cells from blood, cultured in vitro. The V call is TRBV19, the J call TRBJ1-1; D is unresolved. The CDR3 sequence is CASSFRQNTEAFF. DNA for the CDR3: TGTGCCAGTAGTTTCCGACAGAACACTGAAGCTTTCTTT.